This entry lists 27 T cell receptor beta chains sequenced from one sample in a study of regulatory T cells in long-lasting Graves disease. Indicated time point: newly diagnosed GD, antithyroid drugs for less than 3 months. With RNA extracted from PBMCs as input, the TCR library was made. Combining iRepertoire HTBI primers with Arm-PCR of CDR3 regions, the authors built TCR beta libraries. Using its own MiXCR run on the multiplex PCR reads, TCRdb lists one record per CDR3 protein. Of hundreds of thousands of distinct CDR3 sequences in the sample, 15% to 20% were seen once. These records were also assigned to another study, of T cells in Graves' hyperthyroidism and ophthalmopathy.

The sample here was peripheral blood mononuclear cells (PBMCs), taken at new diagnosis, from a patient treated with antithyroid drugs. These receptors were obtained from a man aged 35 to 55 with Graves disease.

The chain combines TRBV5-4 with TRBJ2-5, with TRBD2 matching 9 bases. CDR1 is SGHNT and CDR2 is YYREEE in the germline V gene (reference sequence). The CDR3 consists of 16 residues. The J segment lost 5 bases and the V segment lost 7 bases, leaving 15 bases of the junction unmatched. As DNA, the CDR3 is TGTGCCAGCCGGATCCTCGAGGCGGGGGGGCGGGAGACCCAGTACTTC. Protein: CASRILEAGGRETQYF.

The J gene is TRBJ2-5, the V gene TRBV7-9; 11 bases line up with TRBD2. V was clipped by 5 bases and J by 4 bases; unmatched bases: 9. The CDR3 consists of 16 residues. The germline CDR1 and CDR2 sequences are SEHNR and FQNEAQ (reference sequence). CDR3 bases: TGTGCCAGCAGCCAATCGTTAGCGGGGGGGCTAGAGACCCAGTACTTC. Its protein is CASSQSLAGGLETQYF.

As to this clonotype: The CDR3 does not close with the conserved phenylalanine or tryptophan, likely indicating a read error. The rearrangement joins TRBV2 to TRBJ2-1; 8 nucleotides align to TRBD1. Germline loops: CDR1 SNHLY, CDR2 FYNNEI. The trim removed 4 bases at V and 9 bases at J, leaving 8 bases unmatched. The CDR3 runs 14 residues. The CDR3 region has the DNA TGTGCCAGCAGTGGGACAGGGCTTTCGGGTGAGCAGTTCCTC. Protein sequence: CASSGTGLSGEQFL.

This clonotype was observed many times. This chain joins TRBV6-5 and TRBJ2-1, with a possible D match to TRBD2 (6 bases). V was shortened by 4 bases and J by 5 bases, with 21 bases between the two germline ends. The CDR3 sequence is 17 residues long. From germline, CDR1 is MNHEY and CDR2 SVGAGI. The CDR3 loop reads CASSFPTTSYQDNEQFF. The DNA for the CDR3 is TGTGCCAGCAGTTTCCCGACGACTAGTTATCAGGACAATGAGCAGTTCTTC.

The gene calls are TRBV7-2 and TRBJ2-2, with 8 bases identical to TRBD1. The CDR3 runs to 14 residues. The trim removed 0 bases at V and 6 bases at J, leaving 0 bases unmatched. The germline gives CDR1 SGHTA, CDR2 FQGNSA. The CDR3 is CASSLARGPGELFF. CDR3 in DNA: TGTGCCAGCAGCTTAGCCAGGGGGCCCGGGGAGCTGTTTTTT.

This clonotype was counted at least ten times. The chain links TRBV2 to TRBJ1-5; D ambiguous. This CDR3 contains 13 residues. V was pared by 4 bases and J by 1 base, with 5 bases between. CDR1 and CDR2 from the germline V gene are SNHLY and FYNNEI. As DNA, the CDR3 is TGTGCCAGCAGTGTGTGGAGCAATCAGCCCCAGCATTTT. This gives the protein CASSVWSNQPQHF.

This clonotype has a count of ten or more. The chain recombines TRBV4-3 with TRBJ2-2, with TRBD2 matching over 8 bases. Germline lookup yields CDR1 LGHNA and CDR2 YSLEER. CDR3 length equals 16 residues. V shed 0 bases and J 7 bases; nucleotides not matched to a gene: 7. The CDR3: CASSQDIGGGSGELFF. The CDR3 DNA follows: TGCGCCAGCAGCCAAGATATCGGCGGGGGGAGCGGGGAGCTGTTTTTT.

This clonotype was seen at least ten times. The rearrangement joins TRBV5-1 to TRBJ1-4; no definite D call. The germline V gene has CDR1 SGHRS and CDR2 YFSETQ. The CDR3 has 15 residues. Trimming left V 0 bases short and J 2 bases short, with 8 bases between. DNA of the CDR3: TGCGCCAGCAGCTTGGCCGTTTCGACTAATGAAAAACTGTTTTTT. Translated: CASSLAVSTNEKLFF.

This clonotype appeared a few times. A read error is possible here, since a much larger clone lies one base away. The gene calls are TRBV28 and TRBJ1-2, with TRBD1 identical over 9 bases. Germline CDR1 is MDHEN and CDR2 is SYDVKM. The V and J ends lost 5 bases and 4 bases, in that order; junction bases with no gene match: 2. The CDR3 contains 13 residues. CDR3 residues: CASSEGQGYGYTF. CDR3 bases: TGTGCCAGCAGTGAGGGACAGGGCTATGGCTACACCTTC.

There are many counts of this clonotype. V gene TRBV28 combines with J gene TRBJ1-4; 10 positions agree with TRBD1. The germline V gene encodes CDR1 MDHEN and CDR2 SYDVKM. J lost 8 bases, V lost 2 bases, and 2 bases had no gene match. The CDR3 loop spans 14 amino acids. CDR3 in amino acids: CASSLMGQGEKLFF. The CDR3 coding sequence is TGTGCCAGCAGTTTAATGGGACAGGGGGAAAAACTGTTTTTT.

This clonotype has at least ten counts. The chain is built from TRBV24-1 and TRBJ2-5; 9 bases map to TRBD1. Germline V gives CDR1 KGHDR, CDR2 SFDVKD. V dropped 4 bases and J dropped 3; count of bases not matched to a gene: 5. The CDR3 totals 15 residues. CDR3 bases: TGTGCCACCAGTGACCCCGGGACAGGGAAAGAGACCCAGTACTTC. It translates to CATSDPGTGKETQYF.

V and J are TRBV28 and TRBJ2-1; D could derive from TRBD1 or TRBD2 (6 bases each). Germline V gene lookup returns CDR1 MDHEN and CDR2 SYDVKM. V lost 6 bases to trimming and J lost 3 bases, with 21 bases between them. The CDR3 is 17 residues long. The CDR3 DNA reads TGTGCCAGCAGCTTAGAGGGGGGACTCTCAGGCTACAATGAGCAGTTCTTC. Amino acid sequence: CASSLEGGLSGYNEQFF.

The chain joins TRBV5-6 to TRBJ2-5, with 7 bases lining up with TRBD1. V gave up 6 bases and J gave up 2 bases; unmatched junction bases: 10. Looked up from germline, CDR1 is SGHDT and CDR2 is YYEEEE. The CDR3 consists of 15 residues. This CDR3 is CASTHRRGLQETQYF. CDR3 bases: TGTGCCAGCACCCATCGAAGGGGGCTTCAAGAGACCCAGTACTTC. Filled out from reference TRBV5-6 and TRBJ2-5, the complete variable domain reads DAGVTQSPTHLIKTRGQQVTLRCSPKSGHDTVSWYQQALGQGPQFIFQYYEEEERQRGNFPDRFSGHQFPNYSSELNVNALLLGDSALYLCASTHRRGLQETQYFGPGTRLLVL.

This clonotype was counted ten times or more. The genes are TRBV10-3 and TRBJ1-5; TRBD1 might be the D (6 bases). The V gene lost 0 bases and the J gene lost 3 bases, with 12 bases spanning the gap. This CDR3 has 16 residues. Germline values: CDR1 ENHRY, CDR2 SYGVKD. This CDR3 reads CAISESRGLDNQPQHF. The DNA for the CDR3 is TGTGCCATCAGTGAGTCCAGGGGTCTCGACAATCAGCCCCAGCATTTT.

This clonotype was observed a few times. The CDR3 loop reads CASSPLGNTYEQYF. In DNA, the CDR3 is TGTGCCAGCTCACCACTGGGAAACACCTACGAGCAGTACTTC. V usage is TRBV18 and J usage is TRBJ2-7; D is unclear. Germline loops: CDR1 KGHSH, CDR2 LQKENI. The V and J ends lost 1 base and 2 bases respectively, with 9 bases between them. There are 14 residues in the CDR3.

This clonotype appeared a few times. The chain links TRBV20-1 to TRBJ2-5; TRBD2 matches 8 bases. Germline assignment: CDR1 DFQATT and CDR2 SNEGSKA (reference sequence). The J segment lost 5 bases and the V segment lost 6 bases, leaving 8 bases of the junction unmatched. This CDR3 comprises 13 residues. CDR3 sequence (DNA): TGCAGTGCCGACGGGGGGGCCGCTGAGACCCAGTACTTC. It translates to CSADGGAAETQYF.

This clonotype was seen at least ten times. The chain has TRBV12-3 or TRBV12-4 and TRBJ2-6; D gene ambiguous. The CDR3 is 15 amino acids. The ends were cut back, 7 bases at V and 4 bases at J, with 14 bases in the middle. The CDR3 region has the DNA TGTGCCAGCAAAAACCAGGCCCGCGGGGCCAACGTCCTGACTTTC. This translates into CASKNQARGANVLTF.

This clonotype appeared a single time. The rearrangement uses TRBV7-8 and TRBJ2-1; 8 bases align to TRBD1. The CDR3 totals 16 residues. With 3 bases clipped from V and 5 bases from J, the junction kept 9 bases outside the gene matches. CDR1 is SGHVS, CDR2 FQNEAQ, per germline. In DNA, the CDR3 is TGTGCCAGCAGCTTCACACTGATGGACAGGGACAATGAGCAGTTCTTC. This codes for CASSFTLMDRDNEQFF.

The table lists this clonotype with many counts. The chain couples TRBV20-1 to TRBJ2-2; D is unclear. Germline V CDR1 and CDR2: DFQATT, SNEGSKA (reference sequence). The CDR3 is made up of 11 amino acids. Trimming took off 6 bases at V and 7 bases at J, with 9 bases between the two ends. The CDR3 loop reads CSALTRGELFF. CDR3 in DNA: TGCAGTGCGCTGACCCGCGGGGAGCTGTTTTTT.

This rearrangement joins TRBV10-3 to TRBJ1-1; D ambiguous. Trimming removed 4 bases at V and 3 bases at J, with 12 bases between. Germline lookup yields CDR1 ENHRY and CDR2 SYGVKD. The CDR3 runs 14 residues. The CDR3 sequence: CAISGNPTDTEAFF. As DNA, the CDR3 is TGTGCCATCAGTGGCAATCCAACGGACACTGAAGCTTTCTTT.

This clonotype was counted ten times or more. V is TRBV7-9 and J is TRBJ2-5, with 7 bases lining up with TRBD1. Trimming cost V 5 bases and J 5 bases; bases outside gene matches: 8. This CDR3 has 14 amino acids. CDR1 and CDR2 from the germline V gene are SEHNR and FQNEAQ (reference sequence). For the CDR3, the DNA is TGTGCCAGCAGCCCAAGGGGGCGCACCGAGACCCAGTACTTC. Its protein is CASSPRGRTETQYF.

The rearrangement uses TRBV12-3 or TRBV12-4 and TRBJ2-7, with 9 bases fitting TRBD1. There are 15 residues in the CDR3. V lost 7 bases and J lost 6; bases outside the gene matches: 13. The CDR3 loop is CASNSQGTGPSEQYF. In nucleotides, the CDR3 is TGTGCCAGCAATTCACAAGGGACAGGGCCCTCCGAGCAGTACTTC.

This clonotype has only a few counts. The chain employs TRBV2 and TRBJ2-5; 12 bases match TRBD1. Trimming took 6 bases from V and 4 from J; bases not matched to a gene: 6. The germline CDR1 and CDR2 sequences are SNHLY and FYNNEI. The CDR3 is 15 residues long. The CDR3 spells CASSEGQGAGETQYF. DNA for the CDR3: TGTGCCAGCAGCGAGGGACAGGGGGCGGGAGAGACCCAGTACTTC.

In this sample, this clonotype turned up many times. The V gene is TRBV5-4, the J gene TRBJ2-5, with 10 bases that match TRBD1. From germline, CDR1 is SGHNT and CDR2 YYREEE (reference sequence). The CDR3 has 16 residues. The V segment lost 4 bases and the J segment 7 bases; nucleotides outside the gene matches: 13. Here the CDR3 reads CASSRPGTGAPGTQYF. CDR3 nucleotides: TGTGCCAGCAGCAGGCCCGGGACAGGGGCCCCGGGGACCCAGTACTTC.

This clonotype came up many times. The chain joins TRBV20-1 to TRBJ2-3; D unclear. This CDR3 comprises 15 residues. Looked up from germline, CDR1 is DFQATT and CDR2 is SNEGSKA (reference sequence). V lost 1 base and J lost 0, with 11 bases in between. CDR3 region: CSARVSRLSTDTQYF. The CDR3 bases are TGCAGTGCTAGAGTAAGCAGACTTAGCACAGATACGCAGTATTTT.

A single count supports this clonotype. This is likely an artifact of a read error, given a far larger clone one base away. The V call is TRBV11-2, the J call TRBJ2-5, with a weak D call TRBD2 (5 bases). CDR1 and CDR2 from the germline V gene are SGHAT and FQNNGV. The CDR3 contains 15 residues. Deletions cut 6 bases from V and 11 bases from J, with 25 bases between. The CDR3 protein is CASSPPGQRYNEQYF. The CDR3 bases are TGTGCCAGCAGTCCACCGGGTCAGCGGTACAATGAGCAGTACTTC.

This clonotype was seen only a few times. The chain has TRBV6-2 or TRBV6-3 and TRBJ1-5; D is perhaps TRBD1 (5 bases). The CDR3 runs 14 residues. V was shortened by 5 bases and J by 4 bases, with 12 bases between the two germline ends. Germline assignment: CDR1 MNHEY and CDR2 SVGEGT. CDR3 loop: CASSRGEKNQPQHF. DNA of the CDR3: TGTGCCAGCAGTCGAGGGGAAAAAAATCAGCCCCAGCATTTT.